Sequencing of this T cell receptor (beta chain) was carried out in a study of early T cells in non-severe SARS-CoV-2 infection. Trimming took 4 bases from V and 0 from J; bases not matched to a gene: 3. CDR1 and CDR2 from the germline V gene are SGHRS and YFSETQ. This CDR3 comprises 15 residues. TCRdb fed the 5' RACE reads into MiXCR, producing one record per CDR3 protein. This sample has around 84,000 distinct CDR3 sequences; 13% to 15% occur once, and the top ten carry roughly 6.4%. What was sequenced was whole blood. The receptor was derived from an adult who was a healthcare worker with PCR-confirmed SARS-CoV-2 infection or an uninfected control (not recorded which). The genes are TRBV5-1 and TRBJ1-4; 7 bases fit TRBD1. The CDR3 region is CASSVGTATNEKLFF. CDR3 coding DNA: TGCGCCAGCAGCGTCGGGACAGCAACTAATGAAAAACTGTTTTTT.